This T cell receptor beta chain came from a study of T cells in Graves' hyperthyroidism and ophthalmopathy. Authors of the study amplified TCR beta CDR3 regions from RNA transcripts. A first-round RT-PCR of the TCR CDR3 used the HTBI primer set. TCRdb analysed the multiplex PCR reads with MiXCR anew, one entry per CDR3 protein. The table records more than 500,000 distinct CDR3 sequences, around 43% of them present only once. With 0 bases clipped from V and 0 bases from J, the junction kept 5 bases outside the gene matches. This CDR3 spans 16 amino acids. Per the germline V gene, CDR1 is SGDLS and CDR2 is YYNGEE.

The receptor was derived from an adult woman with Graves' disease, either hyperthyroidism or ophthalmopathy (not recorded which). Input material: peripheral blood or thyroid tissue (not recorded which). This chain connects TRBV9 to TRBJ1-1; 7 bases fit TRBD1. The CDR3 DNA is TGTGCCAGCAGCGTAGCTGGGGGACAGATGAACACTGAAGCTTTCTTT. This codes for CASSVAGGQMNTEAFF.